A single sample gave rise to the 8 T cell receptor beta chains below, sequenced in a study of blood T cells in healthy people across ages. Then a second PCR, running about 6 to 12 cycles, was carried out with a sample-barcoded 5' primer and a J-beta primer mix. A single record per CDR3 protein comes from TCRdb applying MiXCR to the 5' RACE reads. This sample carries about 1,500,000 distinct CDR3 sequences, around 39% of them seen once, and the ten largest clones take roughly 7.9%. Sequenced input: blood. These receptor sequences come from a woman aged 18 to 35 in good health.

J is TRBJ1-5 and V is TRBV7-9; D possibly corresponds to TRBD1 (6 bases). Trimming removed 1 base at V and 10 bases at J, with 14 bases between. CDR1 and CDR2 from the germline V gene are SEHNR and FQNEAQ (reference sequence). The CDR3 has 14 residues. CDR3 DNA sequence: TGTGCCAGCAGCTTAGAGGGGGGTGGGGTTCCCCAGCATTTT. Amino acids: CASSLEGGGVPQHF.

CDR3 protein: CASRTFERNWKAFF. Written as DNA, the CDR3 is TGTGCCAGCAGAACATTCGAGAGGAACTGGAAAGCTTTCTTT. The rearrangement links TRBV28 to TRBJ1-1; D gene unclear. This CDR3 contains 14 residues. V was trimmed by 6 bases and J by 9 bases, leaving 20 bases between them. The germline CDR1 and CDR2 sequences are MDHEN and SYDVKM.

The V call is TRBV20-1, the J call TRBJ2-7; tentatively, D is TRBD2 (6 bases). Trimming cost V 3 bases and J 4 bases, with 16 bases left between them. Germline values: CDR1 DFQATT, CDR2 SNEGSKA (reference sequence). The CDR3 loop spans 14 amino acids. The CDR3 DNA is TGCAGTGCTAGGGGGCGGGGCCCCCAGTACGAGCAGTACTTC. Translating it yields CSARGRGPQYEQYF.

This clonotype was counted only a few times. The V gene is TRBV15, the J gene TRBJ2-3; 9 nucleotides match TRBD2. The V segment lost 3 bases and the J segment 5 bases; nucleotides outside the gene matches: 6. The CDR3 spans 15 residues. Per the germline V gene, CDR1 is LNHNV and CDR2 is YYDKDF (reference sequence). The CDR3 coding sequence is TGTGCCACCAGCAGTAGCGGGAGAGAAGTAGATACGCAGTATTTT. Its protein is CATSSSGREVDTQYF. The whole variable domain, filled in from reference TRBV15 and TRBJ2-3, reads DAMVIQNPRYQVTQFGKPVTLSCSQTLNHNVMYWYQQKSSQAPKLLFHYYDKDFNNEADTPDNFQSRRPNTSFCFLDIRSPGLGDTAMYLCATSSSGREVDTQYFGPGTRLTVL.

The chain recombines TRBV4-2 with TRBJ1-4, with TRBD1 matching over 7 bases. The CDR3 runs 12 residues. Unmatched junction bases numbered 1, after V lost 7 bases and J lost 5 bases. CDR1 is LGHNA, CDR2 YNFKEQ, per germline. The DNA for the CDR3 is TGTGCCAGCAACAGGGGAAATGAAAAACTGTTTTTT. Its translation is CASNRGNEKLFF.

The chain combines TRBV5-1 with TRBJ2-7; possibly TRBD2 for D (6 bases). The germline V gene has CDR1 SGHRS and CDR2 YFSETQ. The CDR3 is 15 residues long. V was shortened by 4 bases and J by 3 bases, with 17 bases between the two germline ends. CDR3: CASSRPGLPIYEQYF. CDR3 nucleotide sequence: TGCGCCAGCAGCCGACCGGGACTCCCCATCTACGAGCAGTACTTC.

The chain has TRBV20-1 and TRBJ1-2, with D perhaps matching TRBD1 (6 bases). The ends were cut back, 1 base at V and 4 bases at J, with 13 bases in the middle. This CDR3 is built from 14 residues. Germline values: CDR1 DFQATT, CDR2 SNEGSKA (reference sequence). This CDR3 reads CSARGTGSGYGYTF. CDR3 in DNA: TGCAGTGCTAGAGGTACAGGGAGCGGCTATGGCTACACCTTC.

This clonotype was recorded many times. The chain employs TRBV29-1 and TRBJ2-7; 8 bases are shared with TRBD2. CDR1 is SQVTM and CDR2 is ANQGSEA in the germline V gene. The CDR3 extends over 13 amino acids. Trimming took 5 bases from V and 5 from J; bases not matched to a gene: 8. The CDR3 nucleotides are TGCAGCGTTAGGCCTAGCGGGTTCGACGAGCAGTACTTC. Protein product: CSVRPSGFDEQYF.